These 24 T cell receptor beta chains originate from one sample sequenced in a study of blood T cell repertoires in COVID-19. Repertoires were generated with immunoSEQ multiplex PCR, while TCRdb's copy carries only in-frame clones and drops some. In the table there are 50,000 to 70,000 clones, roughly 83% of which are singletons. The specimen was peripheral blood. These receptors were collected from a man in his sixties or seventies with active COVID-19.

The chain recombines TRBV28 with TRBJ2-1; perhaps TRBD1 as D (6 bases). V shed 7 bases and J shed 9 bases, with 13 bases lying between them. The CDR3 consists of 12 residues. Looked up from germline, CDR1 is MDHEN and CDR2 is SYDVKM. CDR3 sequence reads: CASNQGFGEQFF. CDR3 sequence (DNA): TGTGCCAGCAATCAGGGGTTCGGTGAGCAGTTCTTC.

V and J are TRBV18 and TRBJ2-3, with D possibly TRBD1 on 5 matching bases. This CDR3 has 13 amino acids. Trimming stripped 2 bases from V and 4 bases from J, with 7 bases between. The germline CDR1 and CDR2 sequences are KGHSH and LQKENI. Here the CDR3 DNA reads TGTGCCAGCTCACCAGGGGCCGCAGATACGCAGTATTTT. It encodes CASSPGAADTQYF.

This rearrangement joins TRBV5-6 to TRBJ2-7, with TRBD1 matching 8 bases. V was pared by 1 base and J by 3 bases, with 12 bases of the junction left unmatched. Germline loops: CDR1 SGHDT, CDR2 YYEEEE. The CDR3 consists of 17 residues. CDR3 residues: CASSLMAPGQEFYEQYF. The DNA of the CDR3 is TGTGCCAGCAGCTTGATGGCACCGGGACAGGAGTTCTACGAGCAGTACTTC. Complete variable domain (other parts from reference TRBV5-6 and TRBJ2-7): DAGVTQSPTHLIKTRGQQVTLRCSPKSGHDTVSWYQQALGQGPQFIFQYYEEEERQRGNFPDRFSGHQFPNYSSELNVNALLLGDSALYLCASSLMAPGQEFYEQYFGPGTRLTVT.

The chain employs TRBV2 and TRBJ1-6; 8 nucleotides agree with TRBD1. Germline trimming cut 9 bases from V and 8 bases from J; bases unmatched to any gene: 9. Germline V gene data show CDR1 as SNHLY and CDR2 as FYNNEI. The CDR3 is 14 amino acids. The CDR3 bases are TGTGCCAGTTTACGGACAGGGAGGGATTCACCCCTCCACTTT. It specifies CASLRTGRDSPLHF.

The gene calls are TRBV7-9 and TRBJ1-2; 9 nucleotides line up with TRBD1. The CDR3 runs to 16 residues. From germline, CDR1 is SEHNR and CDR2 FQNEAQ (reference sequence). Trimming removed 1 base from V and 6 bases from J; junction bases left unmatched: 9. In DNA form, the CDR3 reads TGTGCCAGCAGCTTAGGGGAGGACAGGGGAAAGAATGGCTACACCTTC. This sequence encodes CASSLGEDRGKNGYTF.

V and J are TRBV5-1 and TRBJ2-7; the match to TRBD2 covers 9 bases. Germline CDR1 and CDR2: SGHRS and YFSETQ. The J segment lost 5 bases and the V segment lost 4 bases, leaving 16 bases of the junction unmatched. The length of the CDR3 is 17 residues. CDR3: CASSQGLAGTLVDEQYF. The CDR3, as DNA: TGCGCCAGCAGCCAGGGGCTAGCGGGGACCCTGGTCGACGAGCAGTACTTC.

The chain carries TRBV7-9 and TRBJ2-1, with D possibly matching TRBD1 (6 bases). Germline V gene lookup returns CDR1 SEHNR and CDR2 FQNEAQ (reference sequence). V was trimmed by 2 bases and J by 4 bases, leaving 12 bases between them. The CDR3 runs 15 residues. The CDR3 loop reads CASSLIGTTYNEQFF. As DNA, the CDR3 is TGTGCCAGCAGCTTAATCGGGACAACTTACAATGAGCAGTTCTTC. The full variable domain, completed using reference TRBV7-9 and TRBJ2-1, is DTGVSQNPRHKITKRGQNVTFRCDPISEHNRLYWYRQTLGQGPEFLTYFQNEAQLEKSRLLSDRFSAERPKGSFSTLEIQRTEQGDSAMYLCASSLIGTTYNEQFFGPGTRLTVL.

The J gene is TRBJ1-6, the V gene TRBV30; D uncertain. The V gene lost 2 bases and the J gene lost 8 bases, with 10 bases spanning the gap. This CDR3 has 13 amino acids. The germline gives CDR1 GTSNPN, CDR2 SVGIG (reference sequence). The DNA for the CDR3 is TGTGCCTGGAGTCGTCAGGAGGATTCACCCCTCCACTTT. Translated: CAWSRQEDSPLHF.

This chain uses TRBV5-1 with TRBJ1-1, with D unclear. Germline CDR1 SGHRS, CDR2 YFSETQ. Trimming left V 0 bases short and J 1 base short, with 7 bases between. This CDR3 is built from 14 residues. CDR3 sequence reads: CASSLAGTNTEAFF. CDR3 DNA: TGCGCCAGCAGCTTGGCAGGTACGAACACTGAAGCTTTCTTT. Full variable domain (rest looked up from reference TRBV5-1 and TRBJ1-1): KAGVTQTPRYLIKTRGQQVTLSCSPISGHRSVSWYQQTPGQGLQFLFEYFSETQRNKGNFPGRFSGRQFSNSRSEMNVSTLELGDSALYLCASSLAGTNTEAFFGQGTRLTVV.

The chain carries TRBV19 and TRBJ2-1; no clear D. The ends were cut back, 5 bases at V and 8 bases at J, with 16 bases in the middle. Germline assignment: CDR1 LNHDA and CDR2 SQIVND (reference sequence). There are 14 residues in the CDR3. CDR3 DNA sequence: TGTGCCAGTAGTCCCTACGCCACAGCCTATGAGCAGTTCTTC. As protein: CASSPYATAYEQFF.

V gene TRBV7-2 combines with J gene TRBJ2-5; D might be TRBD2 (5 bases). Germline V gives CDR1 SGHTA, CDR2 FQGNSA. Trimming removed 1 base at V and 1 base at J, with 13 bases between. The CDR3 has 16 amino acids. The CDR3 nucleotides are TGTGCCAGCAGCTTAGTGGCGTCCAGCGGCCAAGAGACCCAGTACTTC. Translation: CASSLVASSGQETQYF. The full variable domain, with the rest looked up from reference TRBV7-2 and TRBJ2-5, is GAGVSQSPSNKVTEKGKDVELRCDPISGHTALYWYRQSLGQGLEFLIYFQGNSAPDKSGLPSDRFSAERTGGSVSTLTIQRTQQEDSAVYLCASSLVASSGQETQYFGPGTRLLVL.

The chain uses TRBV9 and TRBJ2-3; weak D call: TRBD2 (5 bases). Germline lookup yields CDR1 SGDLS and CDR2 YYNGEE. The CDR3 has 17 amino acids. V was pared by 0 bases and J by 1 base, with 15 bases between. Here the CDR3 reads CASSVAGSDTRTDTQYF. DNA for the CDR3: TGTGCCAGCAGCGTAGCGGGTAGCGATACCCGCACAGATACGCAGTATTTT.

This clone was found a few times. This chain connects TRBV5-4 to TRBJ2-7; 9 bases are shared with TRBD2. Germline loops: CDR1 SGHNT, CDR2 YYREEE (reference sequence). The ends lost 4 bases at V and 4 bases at J; junction bases unmatched: 9. This CDR3 spans 15 amino acids. The CDR3 is CASSAGLTSGYEQYF. Written as DNA, the CDR3 is TGTGCCAGCAGCGCTGGACTTACTAGCGGGTACGAGCAGTACTTC.

The table lists this clone with a count of one. A read error may account for a junction end that differs from germline. The CDR3 region is CASSSPGQRGYNEQFF. The CDR3, as DNA: TGTGCCAGCTCATCACCGGGACAAAGGGGTTACAATGAGCAGTTCTTC. The chain recombines TRBV18 with TRBJ2-1; tentative D call: TRBD1 (6 bases). Germline assignment: CDR1 KGHSH and CDR2 LQKENI. This CDR3 region has 16 residues.

This clone was seen only a few times. This sequence joins TRBV16 and TRBJ2-7; possible D gene TRBD1, 5 bases. Germline CDR1 KGHSY, CDR2 FQNENV. CDR3 size: 14 residues. Deletions cut 1 base from V and 0 bases from J, with 7 bases between. CDR3 region: CASSQWGSSYEQYF. The CDR3 coding sequence is TGTGCCAGCAGCCAATGGGGCAGCTCCTACGAGCAGTACTTC.

The V gene is TRBV5-1, the J gene TRBJ2-3; weak D call: TRBD2 (6 bases). In germline, CDR1 is SGHRS, CDR2 YFSETQ. Deletions cut 0 bases from V and 0 bases from J, with 14 bases between. The CDR3 consists of 17 residues. The CDR3 DNA reads TGCGCCAGCAGCTTGGTACGGGAGACCACTAGCACAGATACGCAGTATTTT. This gives the protein CASSLVRETTSTDTQYF.

This clone has a handful of counts. This chain links TRBV25-1 with TRBJ1-3; weak D call: TRBD1 (5 bases). Looked up from germline, CDR1 is MGHDK and CDR2 is SYGVNS. The V gene lost 5 bases and the J gene lost 4 bases, with 9 bases spanning the gap. This CDR3 contains 13 residues. The CDR3 is CASSLGGGNTIYF. CDR3 DNA sequence: TGTGCCAGCAGTTTGGGGGGGGGAAACACCATATATTTT.

The chain employs TRBV27 and TRBJ2-7; 15 bases align to TRBD2. The germline CDR1 and CDR2 sequences are MNHEY and SMNVEV (reference sequence). This CDR3 comprises 17 residues. The J segment lost 2 bases and the V segment lost 6 bases, leaving 8 bases of the junction unmatched. CDR3 residues: CASSSTGTSGRPYEQYF. The CDR3 DNA is TGTGCCAGCAGCTCCACCGGGACTAGCGGGAGGCCCTACGAGCAGTACTTC.

The rearrangement links TRBV10-3 to TRBJ2-5, with TRBD1 matching 8 bases. TRBJ2-7 matches the DNA end more closely, so the J call is doubtful. The V gene's germline CDR1 is ENHRY and CDR2 SYGVKD. This CDR3 comprises 13 residues. The CDR3 DNA is TGTGCCATCACGGGACAGGACTCCTACGAGCAGTACTTC. Translating gives CAITGQDSYEQYF.

The CDR3: CASWGGPPGYTF. As DNA, the CDR3 is TGTGCGAGCTGGGGGGGGCCCCCTGGCTACACCTTC. The chain employs TRBV28 and TRBJ1-2; weak D call: TRBD1 (6 bases). Germline V gene lookup returns CDR1 MDHEN and CDR2 SYDVKM. The CDR3 spans 12 residues.

CDR3 nucleotide sequence: TGTGCCAGTAGGACAGGGGTGGGAGAGCAGTACTTC. This encodes CASRTGVGEQYF. The V gene is TRBV6-6, the J gene TRBJ2-7, with 9 bases identical to TRBD1. Per germline, CDR1 MNHNY and CDR2 SVGAGI (reference sequence). This CDR3 is 12 amino acids long. The V and J ends lost 9 bases and 7 bases, in that order; junction bases with no gene match: 7.

The chain carries TRBV6-2 or TRBV6-3 and TRBJ2-7, with 15 bases that match TRBD2. V trimming: 0 bases; J trimming: 0 bases; junction bases outside the gene matches: 3. Germline loops: CDR1 MNHEY, CDR2 SVGEGT. The CDR3 spans 18 residues. In DNA, the CDR3 is TGTGCCAGCAGTTACTCAGGGACTAGCGGGAGGTTCTCCTACGAGCAGTACTTC. This translates into CASSYSGTSGRFSYEQYF.

The V call is TRBV10-3, the J call TRBJ2-7, with 7 bases lining up with TRBD1. V dropped 11 bases and J dropped 4; count of bases not matched to a gene: 8. Germline loops: CDR1 ENHRY, CDR2 SYGVKD. The CDR3 is made up of 12 amino acids. CDR3 loop: CAVQGLRYEQYF. Written as DNA, the CDR3 is TGTGCCGTACAGGGGTTGAGGTACGAGCAGTACTTC.

This clone was seen once. The genes are TRBV7-3 and TRBJ1-3, with a possible D match to TRBD1 (5 bases). The CDR3 contains 15 residues. In germline, CDR1 is SGHTA, CDR2 FQGTGA. Trimming took off 0 bases at V and 2 bases at J, with 8 bases between the two ends. For the CDR3, the DNA is TGTGCCAGCAGCTTAACGGGGGGGACTGGAAACACCATATATTTT. It translates to CASSLTGGTGNTIYF.